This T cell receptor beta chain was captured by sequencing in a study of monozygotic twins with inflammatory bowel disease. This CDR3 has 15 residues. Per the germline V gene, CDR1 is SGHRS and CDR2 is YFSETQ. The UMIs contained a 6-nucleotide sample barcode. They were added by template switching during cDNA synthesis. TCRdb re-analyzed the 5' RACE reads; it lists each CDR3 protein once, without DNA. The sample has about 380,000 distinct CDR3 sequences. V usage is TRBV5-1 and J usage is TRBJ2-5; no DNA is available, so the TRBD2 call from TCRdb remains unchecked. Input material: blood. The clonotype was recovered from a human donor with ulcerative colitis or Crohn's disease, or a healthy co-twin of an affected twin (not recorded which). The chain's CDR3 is CASSSTGLVSETQYF. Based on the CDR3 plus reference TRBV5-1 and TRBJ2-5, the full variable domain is KAGVTQTPRYLIKTRGQQVTLSCSPISGHRSVSWYQQTPGQGLQFLFEYFSETQRNKGNFPGRFSGRQFSNSRSEMNVSTLELGDSALYLCASSSTGLVSETQYFGPGTRLLVL.